The clone carrying this TCR beta chain is a singleton in its sample. Antigen specificity is unknown. From germline, CDR1 is SGHDT and CDR2 YYEEEE. This CDR3 has 14 residues. V lost 0 bases, J lost 11 bases, and 15 bases lay in between. Though probably carrying unrecorded immune exposures, donors were nominally healthy at sampling. This specimen comes from a study of cytomegalovirus exposure and HLA in healthy donors. PCR was performed using 60 Vbeta and 13 Jbeta primers. The repertoire was sequenced with immunoSEQ multiplex PCR; TCRdb's copy has only in-frame clones and lacks some. The repertoire holds approximately 210,000 clones, with about 88% as singletons. Overall study results and limits: In a later analysis, several top co-occurrence clusters appeared linked to parvovirus B19, influenza, CMV and Epstein-Barr virus. A link between a missense DCLRE1C variant and TCR beta V- and J-gene trimming emerged from a later analysis.

The chain uses TRBV5-6 and TRBJ1-5; perhaps TRBD1 as D (6 bases). The sequenced material came from PBMCs. The TCR sequence derives from a woman aged 18 to 35 in good health and CMV-seronegative. In nucleotides, the CDR3 is TGTGCCAGCAGCTTGGTAGGGGGGGCTGGAACCCAGCATTTT. Encoded protein: CASSLVGGAGTQHF.